This TCR beta chain was sequenced for a study of T cell responses to AZD1222 COVID-19 vaccine. V shed 5 bases and J 2 bases; nucleotides not matched to a gene: 8. The CDR3 has 15 residues. From germline, CDR1 is SGHAT and CDR2 FQDESV (reference sequence). Timing groups of about 4 and about 12 weeks for second doses were pooled. On this clone itself: The target antigen is unknown.

Findings of the study overall: CD4 TCRs linked to vaccination spanned spike, dominating at 160-218 and 743-854. Only a handful of AZD1222 recipients, roughly 6 in all, had baseline seropositivity. Two doses of AZD1222 preceded a rise in Spike-specific TCR breadth and depth.

Produced via immunoSEQ multiplex PCR; TCRdb's table is partial and in-frame only. The sample carries fewer than 200,000 clones, 85% to 90% recorded once. The source of this sequence is an adult who received the AZD1222 COVID-19 vaccine. The rearrangement uses TRBV11-1 and TRBJ2-7; TRBD1 agrees at 8 bases. The starting material was peripheral blood, obtained 28 days after the second AZD1222 dose. CDR3 protein: CASSPGTGVTYEQYF. The CDR3, as DNA: TGTGCCAGCAGCCCAGGGACAGGAGTTACCTACGAGCAGTACTTC. Variable domain in full (rest from reference TRBV11-1 and TRBJ2-7): EAEVAQSPRYKITEKSQAVAFWCDPISGHATLYWYRQILGQGPELLVQFQDESVVDDSQLPKDRFSAERLKGVDSTLKIQPAELGDSAMYLCASSPGTGVTYEQYFGPGTRLTVT.